One and the same sample provided the 6 T cell receptor beta chains below, sequenced in a study of blood T cell repertoires in COVID-19 (dated by TCRdb to about 2020). Libraries came from the immunoSEQ multiplex PCR assay. TCRdb took this table from immuneACCESS and kept in-frame rearrangements with V and J called. Such tables lack part of the clones; where checked against another copy, unresolved V genes explain under half of the gap, and the rest is unexplained. This sample lists more than 300,000 clones; 80% to 90% were detected once. The ten top clones hold about 6% of the sample. Specimen: peripheral blood. The receptors originated from a woman aged 45-59 years with COVID-19, enrolled during active disease.

The chain couples TRBV5-4 to TRBJ2-5; TRBD2 might be the D (6 bases). With 1 base removed from V and 5 bases from J, the gap between germline ends came to 12 bases. Germline lookup yields CDR1 SGHNT and CDR2 YYREEE (reference sequence). The length of the CDR3 is 14 residues. The CDR3 DNA reads TGTGCCAGCAGCTTGATGGTGGCGGGGGAGACCCAGTACTTC. It encodes CASSLMVAGETQYF.

The chain carries TRBV5-1 and TRBJ2-1, with 7 nucleotides matching TRBD1. Trimming cost V 6 bases and J 7 bases; bases outside gene matches: 13. CDR3 size: 15 residues. Per the germline V gene, CDR1 is SGHRS and CDR2 is YFSETQ. CDR3 in amino acids: CASTGVLQGRNEQFF. The CDR3 nucleotides are TGCGCCAGCACCGGGGTTTTACAGGGGCGGAATGAGCAGTTCTTC.

CDR3 residues: CASSPEQGAGPTF. The CDR3 nucleotides are TGTGCCAGCTCACCAGAGCAAGGGGCAGGCCCAACCTTC. The chain has TRBV18 and TRBJ1-2; D is perhaps TRBD1 (5 bases). V lost 2 bases and J 14 bases, leaving 18 bases between the germline ends. The germline V gene encodes CDR1 KGHSH and CDR2 LQKENI. The CDR3 has 13 amino acids.

The genes are TRBV7-3 and TRBJ1-1; 7 bases align to TRBD1. The CDR3 covers 13 residues. Per germline, CDR1 SGHTA and CDR2 FQGTGA. V dropped 5 bases and J dropped 4; count of bases not matched to a gene: 4. CDR3: CASSRNRGTEAFF. In DNA, the CDR3 is TGTGCCAGCAGCCGGAACAGGGGCACTGAAGCTTTCTTT.

The chain couples TRBV14 to TRBJ1-5, with D uncertain. V was cut by 1 base and J by 6 bases, with 7 bases left in between. The germline V gene has CDR1 SGHDN and CDR2 FVKESK. The CDR3 extends over 13 amino acids. CDR3 in DNA: TGTGCCAGCAGCCAAGGGCATTCTCAGCCCCAGCATTTT. Amino acids: CASSQGHSQPQHF. Full variable domain (missing parts from reference TRBV14 and TRBJ1-5): EAGVTQFPSHSVIEKGQTVTLRCDPISGHDNLYWYRRVMGKEIKFLLHFVKESKQDESGMPNNRFLAERTGGTYSTLKVQPAELEDSGVYFCASSQGHSQPQHFGDGTRLSIL.

This clone was detected only once. In DNA, the CDR3 is TGCGCCAGCAGCTACTCAATCGGACTAGCTGGGACCTACGAGCAGTACTTC. It encodes CASSYSIGLAGTYEQYF. This sequence joins TRBV5-1 and TRBJ2-7; TRBD2 matches at 8 bases. The CDR3 spans 17 residues. CDR1 is SGHRS and CDR2 is YFSETQ in the germline V gene. V shed 3 bases and J 2 bases; nucleotides not matched to a gene: 13.